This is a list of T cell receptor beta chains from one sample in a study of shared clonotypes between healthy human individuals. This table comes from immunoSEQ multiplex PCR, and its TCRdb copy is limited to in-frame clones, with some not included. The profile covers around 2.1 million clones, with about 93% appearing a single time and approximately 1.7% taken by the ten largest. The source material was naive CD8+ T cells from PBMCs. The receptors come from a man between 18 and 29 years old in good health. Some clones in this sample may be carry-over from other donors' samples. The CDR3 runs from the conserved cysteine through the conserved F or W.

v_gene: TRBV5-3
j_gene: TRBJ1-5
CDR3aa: CARRLAKGVFNQPQHF

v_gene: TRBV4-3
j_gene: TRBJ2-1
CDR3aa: CASSPELDREENEQFF

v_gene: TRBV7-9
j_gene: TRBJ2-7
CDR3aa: CASSQATTGSPYEQYF

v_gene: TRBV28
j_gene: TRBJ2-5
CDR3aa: CASQGAGETQYF

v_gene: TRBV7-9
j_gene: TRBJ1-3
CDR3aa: CASEWASGNTIYF

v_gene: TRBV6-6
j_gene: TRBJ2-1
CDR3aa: CASSPGLAGSNEQFF

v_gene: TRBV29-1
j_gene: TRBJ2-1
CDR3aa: CSAEPSSVYNEQFF

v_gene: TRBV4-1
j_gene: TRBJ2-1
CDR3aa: CASSHPPGEWSYNEQFF

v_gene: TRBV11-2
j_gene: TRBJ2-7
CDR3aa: CASSLPGHEQYF

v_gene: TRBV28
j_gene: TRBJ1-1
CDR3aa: CASSPSMARTAGGAFF

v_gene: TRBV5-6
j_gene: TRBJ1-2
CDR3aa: CASSVDGSSYGYTF